This TCR beta chain appears in the sequencing data of a study of cytomegalovirus exposure and HLA in healthy donors. Study-wide context: An early data release held some 85 million unique TCRs from HLA-typed donors. Whole-study findings and limits: Immune exposure information comprised only CMV serostatus.

This PCR relied on a set of 60 Vbeta primers and 13 Jbeta primers. The method was immunoSEQ multiplex PCR; TCRdb's version includes in-frame clones alone and lacks a portion of them. The table has approximately 160,000 clones, roughly two thirds seen once; the top ten hold roughly 2.7%. The sample holds one count of this clone. Its antigen is as yet unknown. These donors, healthy bone marrow donors, were studied. V lost 1 base to trimming and J lost 10 bases, with 17 bases between them. There are 16 residues in the CDR3. Germline assignment: CDR1 SGHAT and CDR2 FQNNGV. This clonotype originated in a middle-aged woman in good health and CMV-seropositive. The V call is TRBV11-2, the J call TRBJ1-6; D may be TRBD1 (5 bases). Sample: PBMCs. The CDR3 here is CASSLAGQAGGSPLHF. CDR3 nucleotides: TGTGCCAGCAGCTTAGCGGGCCAGGCGGGGGGATCACCCCTCCACTTT.